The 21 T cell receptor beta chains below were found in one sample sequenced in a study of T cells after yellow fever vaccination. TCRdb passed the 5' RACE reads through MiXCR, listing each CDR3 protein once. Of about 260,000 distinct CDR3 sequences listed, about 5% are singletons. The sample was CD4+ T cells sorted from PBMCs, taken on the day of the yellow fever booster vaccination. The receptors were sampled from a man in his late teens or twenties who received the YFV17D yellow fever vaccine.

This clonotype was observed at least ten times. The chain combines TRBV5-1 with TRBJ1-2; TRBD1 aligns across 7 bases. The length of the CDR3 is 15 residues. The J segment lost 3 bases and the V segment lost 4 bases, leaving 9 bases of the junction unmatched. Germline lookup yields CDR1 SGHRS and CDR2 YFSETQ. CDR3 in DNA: TGCGCCAGCAGCCCCGAAGGGGGCGGGTACTATGGCTACACCTTC. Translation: CASSPEGGGYYGYTF.

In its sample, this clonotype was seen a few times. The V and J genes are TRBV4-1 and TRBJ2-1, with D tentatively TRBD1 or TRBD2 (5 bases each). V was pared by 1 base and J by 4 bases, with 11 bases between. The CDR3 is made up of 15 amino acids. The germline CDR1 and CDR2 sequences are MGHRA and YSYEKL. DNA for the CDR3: TGCGCCAGCAGCCAAGTGAGAGGGACGTACAATGAGCAGTTCTTC. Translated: CASSQVRGTYNEQFF.

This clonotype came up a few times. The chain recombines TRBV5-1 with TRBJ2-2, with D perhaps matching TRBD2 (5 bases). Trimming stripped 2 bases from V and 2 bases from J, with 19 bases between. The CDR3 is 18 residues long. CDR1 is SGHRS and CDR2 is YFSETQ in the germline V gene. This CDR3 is CASSLKEAPNFNTGELFF. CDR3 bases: TGCGCCAGCAGCTTAAAGGAGGCCCCTAACTTCAACACCGGGGAGCTGTTTTTT.

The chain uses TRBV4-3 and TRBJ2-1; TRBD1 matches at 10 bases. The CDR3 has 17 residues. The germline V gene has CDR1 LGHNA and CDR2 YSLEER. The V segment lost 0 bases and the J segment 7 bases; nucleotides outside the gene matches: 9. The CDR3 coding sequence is TGCGCCAGCAGCCAAGATTGGGACAGGGGCGGGTTGAATGAGCAGTTCTTC. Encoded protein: CASSQDWDRGGLNEQFF.

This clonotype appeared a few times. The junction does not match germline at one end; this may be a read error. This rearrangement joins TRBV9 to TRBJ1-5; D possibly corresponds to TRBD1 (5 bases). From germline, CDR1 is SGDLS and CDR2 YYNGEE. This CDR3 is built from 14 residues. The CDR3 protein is CASSVGGENQAQHF. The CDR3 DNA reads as TGTGCCAGCAGCGTAGGGGGCGAGAATCAGGCCCAGCATTTT.

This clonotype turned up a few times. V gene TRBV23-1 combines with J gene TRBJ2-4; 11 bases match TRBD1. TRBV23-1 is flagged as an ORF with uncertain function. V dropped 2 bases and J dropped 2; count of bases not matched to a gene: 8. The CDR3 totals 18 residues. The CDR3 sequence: CASSQPDRGRRTKNIQYF. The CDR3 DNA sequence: TGCGCCAGCAGTCAACCGGACAGGGGGCGGAGGACCAAAAACATTCAGTACTTC.

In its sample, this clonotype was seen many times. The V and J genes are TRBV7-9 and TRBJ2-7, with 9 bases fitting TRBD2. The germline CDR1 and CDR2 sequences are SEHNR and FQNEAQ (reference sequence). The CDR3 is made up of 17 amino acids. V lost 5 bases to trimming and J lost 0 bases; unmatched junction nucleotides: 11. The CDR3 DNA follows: TGTGCCAGCAGCCCAGGATTTAGCGGGGGTTCCTCCTACGAGCAGTACTTC. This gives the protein CASSPGFSGGSSYEQYF.

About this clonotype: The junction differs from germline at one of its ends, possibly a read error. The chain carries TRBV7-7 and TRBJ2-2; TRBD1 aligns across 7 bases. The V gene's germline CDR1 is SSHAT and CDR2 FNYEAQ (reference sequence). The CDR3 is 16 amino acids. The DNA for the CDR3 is TGTGCTAGCAGCTTAGAGGGGGCAGCGAACACCGGGGAGCTGTTTTTT. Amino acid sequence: CASSLEGAANTGELFF.

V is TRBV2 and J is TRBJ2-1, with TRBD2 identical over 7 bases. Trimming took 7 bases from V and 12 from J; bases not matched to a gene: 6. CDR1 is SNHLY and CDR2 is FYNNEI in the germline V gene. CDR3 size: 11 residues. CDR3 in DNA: TGTGCCAGCATTTCAGCGGGGTGGCAGTTCTTC. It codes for CASISAGWQFF.

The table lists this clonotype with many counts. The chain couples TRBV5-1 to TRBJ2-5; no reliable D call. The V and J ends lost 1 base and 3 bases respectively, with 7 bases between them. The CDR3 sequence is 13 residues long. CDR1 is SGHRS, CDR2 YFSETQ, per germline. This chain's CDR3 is CASSLQVEETQYF. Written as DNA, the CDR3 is TGCGCCAGCAGCTTGCAGGTAGAAGAGACCCAGTACTTC.

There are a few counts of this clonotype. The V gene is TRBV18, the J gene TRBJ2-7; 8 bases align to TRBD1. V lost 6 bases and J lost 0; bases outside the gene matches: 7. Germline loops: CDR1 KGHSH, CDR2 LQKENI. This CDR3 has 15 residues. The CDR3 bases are TGTGCCAGCTCGACAGGGGCCCACCCCTCCTACGAGCAGTACGTC. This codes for CASSTGAHPSYEQYV.

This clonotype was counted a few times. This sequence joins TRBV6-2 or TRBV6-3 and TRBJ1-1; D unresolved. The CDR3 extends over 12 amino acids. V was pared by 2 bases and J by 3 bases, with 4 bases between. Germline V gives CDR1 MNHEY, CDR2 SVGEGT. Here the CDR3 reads CASSYGYTEAFF. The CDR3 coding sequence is TGTGCCAGCAGTTACGGCTACACTGAAGCTTTCTTT.

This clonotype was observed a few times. The CDR3, as DNA: TGCGCCAGCAGCCAAGGGACAGGGTTCGATACGCAGTATTTT. Translated, it gives CASSQGTGFDTQYF. The chain uses TRBV4-3 and TRBJ2-3, with 8 bases aligning to TRBD1. V gave up 1 base and J gave up 6 bases; unmatched junction bases: 3. The CDR3 has 14 amino acids. Germline V gene sequence: CDR1 LGHNA, CDR2 YSLEER.

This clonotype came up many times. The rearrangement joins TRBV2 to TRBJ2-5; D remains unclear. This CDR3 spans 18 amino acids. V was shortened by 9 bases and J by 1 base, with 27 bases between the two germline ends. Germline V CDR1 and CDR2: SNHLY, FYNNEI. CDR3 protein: CASSLSPRVGSGQETQYF. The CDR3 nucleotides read TGTGCCAGTTCACTTAGCCCAAGGGTGGGTAGTGGCCAAGAGACCCAGTACTTC.

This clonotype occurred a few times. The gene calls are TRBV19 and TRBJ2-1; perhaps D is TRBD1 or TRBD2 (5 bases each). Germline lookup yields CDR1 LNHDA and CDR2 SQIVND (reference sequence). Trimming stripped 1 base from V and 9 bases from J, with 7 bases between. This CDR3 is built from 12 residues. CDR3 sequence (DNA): TGTGCCAGTAGTATAGCTGGGGGTGAGCAGTTCTTC. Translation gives CASSIAGGEQFF. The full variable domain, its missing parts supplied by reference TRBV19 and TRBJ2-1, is DGGITQSPKYLFRKEGQNVTLSCEQNLNHDAMYWYRQDPGQGLRLIYYSQIVNDFQKGDIAEGYSVSREKKESFPLTVTSAQKNPTAFYLCASSIAGGEQFFGPGTRLTVL.

The CDR3, as DNA: TGTGCCAGTAGTAAGGGGGGCACAGATACGCAGTATTTT. It codes for CASSKGGTDTQYF. The V call is TRBV19, the J call TRBJ2-3; perhaps TRBD1 as D (6 bases). V was cut by 4 bases and J by 1 base, with 6 bases left in between. Germline CDR1 is LNHDA and CDR2 is SQIVND (reference sequence). This CDR3 is 13 amino acids long.

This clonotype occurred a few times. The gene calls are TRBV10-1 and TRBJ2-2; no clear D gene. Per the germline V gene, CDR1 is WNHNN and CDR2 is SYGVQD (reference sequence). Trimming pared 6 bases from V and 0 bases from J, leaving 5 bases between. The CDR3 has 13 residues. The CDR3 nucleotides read TGCGCCAGCAGATTCTCGAACACCGGGGAGCTGTTTTTT. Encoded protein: CASRFSNTGELFF.

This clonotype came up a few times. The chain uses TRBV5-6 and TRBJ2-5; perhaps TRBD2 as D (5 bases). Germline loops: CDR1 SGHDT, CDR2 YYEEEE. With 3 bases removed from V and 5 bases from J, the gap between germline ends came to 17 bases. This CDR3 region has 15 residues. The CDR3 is CASSSAGGLGETQYF. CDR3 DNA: TGTGCCAGCAGCTCGGCGGGCGGACTGGGGGAGACCCAGTACTTC.

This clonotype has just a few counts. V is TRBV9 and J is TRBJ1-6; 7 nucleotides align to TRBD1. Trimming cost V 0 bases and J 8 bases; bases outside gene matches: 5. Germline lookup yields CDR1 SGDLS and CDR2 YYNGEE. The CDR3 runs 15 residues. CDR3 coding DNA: TGTGCCAGCAGCGTAGGGGGGACAGACTATTCACCCCTCCACTTT. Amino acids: CASSVGGTDYSPLHF.

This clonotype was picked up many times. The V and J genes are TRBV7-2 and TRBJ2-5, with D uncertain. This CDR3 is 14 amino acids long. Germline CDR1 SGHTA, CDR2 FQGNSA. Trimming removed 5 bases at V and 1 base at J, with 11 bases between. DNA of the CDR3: TGTGCCAGCAGCGTTGAGGAACGCCAAGAGACCCAGTACTTC. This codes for CASSVEERQETQYF.

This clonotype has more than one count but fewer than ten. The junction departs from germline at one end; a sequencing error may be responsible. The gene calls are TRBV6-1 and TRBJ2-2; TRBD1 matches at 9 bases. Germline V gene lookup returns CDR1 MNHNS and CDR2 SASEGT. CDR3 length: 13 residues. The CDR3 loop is CASRIQGAGELSF. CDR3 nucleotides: TGTGCCAGCAGAATACAGGGGGCCGGGGAGCTGTCTTTT.